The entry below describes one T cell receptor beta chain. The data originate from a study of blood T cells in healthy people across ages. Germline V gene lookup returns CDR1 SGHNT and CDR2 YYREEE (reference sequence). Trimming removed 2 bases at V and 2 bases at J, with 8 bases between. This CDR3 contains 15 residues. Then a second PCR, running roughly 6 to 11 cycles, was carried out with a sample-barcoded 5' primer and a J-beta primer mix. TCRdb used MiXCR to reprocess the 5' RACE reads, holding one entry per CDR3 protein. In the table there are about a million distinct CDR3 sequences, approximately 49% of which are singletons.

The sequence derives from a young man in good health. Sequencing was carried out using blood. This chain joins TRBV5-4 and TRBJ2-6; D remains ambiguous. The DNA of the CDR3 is TGTGCCAGCAGCTTTACAACAGCTGGGGCCAACGTCCTGACTTTC. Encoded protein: CASSFTTAGANVLTF.